The rows below give T cell receptor beta chains drawn from one sample of a study of T-cell memory formation after mild COVID-19. TCRdb redid the calling of the 5' RACE reads with MiXCR, one entry per CDR3 protein. The sample holds fewer than 500,000 distinct CDR3 sequences; around 27% are singletons and the top ten take about 12%. Sample: PBMCs or a T cell subset sorted from them (not recorded which). The receptors shown here come from an adult woman who had mild COVID-19 (a few samples of this study predate the infection). Cell type and time point are not known. The CDR3 runs from the conserved cysteine through the conserved F or W. A D gene is named only where the DNA matches it firmly. Clone sizes are given selectively: once, few, many, or a class where the clone is expanded.

d_call | clone_size | j_call | v_call | cdr3_aa | cdr3_nt
NA | NA | TRBJ1-6 | TRBV4-1 | CASSQQGRGINSPLHF | TGCGCCAGCAGCCAACAGGGACGGGGGATCAATTCACCCCTCCACTTT
TRBD1 | NA | TRBJ2-7 | TRBV7-8 | CASSPSTGYRHEQYF | TGTGCCAGCAGCCCGTCGACAGGGTACCGCCACGAGCAGTACTTC
TRBD1 | NA | TRBJ2-7 | TRBV7-2 | CASNTPGQGIHEQYF | TGTGCCAGCAACACTCCGGGACAGGGGATCCACGAGCAGTACTTC
NA | few | TRBJ2-7 | TRBV7-9 | CASSLEKNEQYF | TGTGCCAGCAGCTTAGAGAAGAACGAGCAGTACTTC
NA | few | TRBJ1-2 | TRBV12-3/TRBV12-4 | CASSFRAGNYGYTF | TGTGCCAGCAGTTTTCGGGCGGGGAACTATGGCTACACCTTC
TRBD1 | few | TRBJ1-1 | TRBV7-9 | CASSLAPGGHTEAFF | TGTGCCAGCAGCTTAGCGCCAGGGGGCCACACTGAAGCTTTCTTT
NA | NA | TRBJ1-2 | TRBV12-3/TRBV12-4 | CASSSRIVQARSNYGYTF | TGTGCCAGCAGTTCACGGATCGTACAGGCCCGATCTAACTATGGCTACACCTTC
NA | few | TRBJ1-4 | TRBV12-3/TRBV12-4 | CASSWDTSATNEKLFF | TGTGCCAGCAGTTGGGACACTTCTGCAACTAATGAAAAACTGTTTTTT
NA | NA | TRBJ2-7 | TRBV4-1 | CASSQAQTGHEQYF | TGCGCCAGCAGCCAAGCCCAGACAGGCCACGAGCAGTACTTC
TRBD1 | NA | TRBJ2-3 | TRBV12-3/TRBV12-4 | CASSFLWGNAGTGNTDTQYF | TGTGCCAGCAGCTTCCTATGGGGGAATGCAGGGACAGGGAACACAGATACGCAGTATTTT
NA | NA | TRBJ2-2 | TRBV5-4 | CASSLGGTTTGELFF | TGTGCCAGCAGCTTGGGGGGGACAACCACCGGGGAGCTGTTTTTT
TRBD1 | NA | TRBJ2-1 | TRBV5-6 | CASSSDRGRVYNEQFF | TGTGCCAGCAGCTCAGACAGGGGGCGCGTGTACAATGAGCAGTTCTTC
NA | NA | TRBJ1-2 | TRBV7-9 | CASSLLGGTDGYTF | TGTGCCAGCAGCTTATTGGGAGGCACTGATGGCTACACCTTC
TRBD2 | NA | TRBJ2-1 | TRBV5-1 | CASTEGLAGSNEQFF | TGCGCCAGCACCGAGGGACTAGCAGGTTCCAATGAGCAGTTCTTC
TRBD1 | NA | TRBJ1-3 | TRBV5-1 | CASGRGTVDSGNTIYF | TGCGCCAGCGGACGCGGGACAGTTGACTCTGGAAACACCATATATTTT
NA | NA | TRBJ1-1 | TRBV20-1 | CSARDPGRGTEAFF | TGCAGTGCTAGAGACCCAGGGAGGGGGACTGAAGCTTTCTTT
TRBD1 | few | TRBJ2-5 | TRBV5-1 | CATKQGTQETQYF | TGCGCCACGAAACAGGGGACCCAAGAGACCCAGTACTTC
TRBD1 | few | TRBJ2-7 | TRBV5-6 | CASSFQQGADEQYF | TGTGCCAGCAGCTTCCAACAGGGGGCCGACGAGCAGTACTTC
NA | few | TRBJ2-2 | TRBV9 | CASLDDWNTGELFF | TGTGCCAGCCTCGACGACTGGAACACCGGGGAGCTGTTTTTT
NA | NA | TRBJ1-5 | TRBV27 | CASSPDGDQPQHF | TGTGCCAGCAGCCCCGACGGGGACCAGCCCCAGCATTTT
NA | few | TRBJ1-5 | TRBV10-3 | CAISGTGNQPQHF | TGTGCCATCAGCGGGACCGGGAATCAGCCCCAGCATTTT